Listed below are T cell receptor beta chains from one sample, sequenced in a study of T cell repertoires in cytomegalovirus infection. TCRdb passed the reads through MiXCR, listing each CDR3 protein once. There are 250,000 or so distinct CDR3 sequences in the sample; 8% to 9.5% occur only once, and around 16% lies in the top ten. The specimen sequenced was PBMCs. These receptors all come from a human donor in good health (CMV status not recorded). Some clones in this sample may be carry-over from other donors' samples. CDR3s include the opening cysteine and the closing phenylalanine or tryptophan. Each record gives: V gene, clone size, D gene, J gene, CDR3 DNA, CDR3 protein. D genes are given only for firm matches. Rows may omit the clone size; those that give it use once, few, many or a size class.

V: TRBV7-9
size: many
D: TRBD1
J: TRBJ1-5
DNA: TGTGCCAGCAGCATCGGGACAGCTAGCAATCAGCCCCAGCATTTT
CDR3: CASSIGTASNQPQHF

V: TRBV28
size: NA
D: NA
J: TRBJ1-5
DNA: TGTGCCAGCAGTAGCAGGGTGTACGACAATCAGCCCCAGCATTTT
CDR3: CASSSRVYDNQPQHF

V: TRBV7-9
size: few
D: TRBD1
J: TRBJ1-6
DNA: TGTGCCAGCAGCGTGACAGGGCCGGCGGGGCCACCCCTCCACTTT
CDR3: CASSVTGPAGPPLHF

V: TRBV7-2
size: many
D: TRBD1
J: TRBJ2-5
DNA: TGTGCCAGCAGCTTAGATGGACAGGGGGTCTTCAAGACCCAGTACTTC
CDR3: CASSLDGQGVFKTQYF

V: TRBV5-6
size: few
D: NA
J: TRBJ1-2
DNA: TGTGCCAGCAGCTTGAGGGGCGGCGAATTATATGGCTACACCTTC
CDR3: CASSLRGGELYGYTF

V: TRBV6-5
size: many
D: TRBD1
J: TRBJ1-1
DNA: TGTGCCAGCTTGGACAGGGCTGACACTGAAGCTTTCTTT
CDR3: CASLDRADTEAFF

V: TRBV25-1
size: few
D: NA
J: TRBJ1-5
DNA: TGTGCCAGCAGTGACAGCTATAGCGGCAATCAGCCCCAGCATTTT
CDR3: CASSDSYSGNQPQHF

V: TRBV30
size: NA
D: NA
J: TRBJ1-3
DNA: TGTGCCTGGAGTCTCTGGGTGGAAGGAAACACCATATATTTT
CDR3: CAWSLWVEGNTIYF

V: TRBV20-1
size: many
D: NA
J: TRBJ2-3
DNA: TGCAGTGCTAGTCAGGCTAGATCCGATACGCAGTATTTT
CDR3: CSASQARSDTQYF

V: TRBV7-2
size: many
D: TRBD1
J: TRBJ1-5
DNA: TGTGCCAGCAGCCTCTTAGGACAGGGAGTCAATCAGCCCCAGCATTTT
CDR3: CASSLLGQGVNQPQHF

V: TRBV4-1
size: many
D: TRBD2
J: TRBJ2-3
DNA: TGCGCCAGCAGCCAAGAGTCTAGCGGGAGGGTAGCATTCACAGATACGCAGTATTTT
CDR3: CASSQESSGRVAFTDTQYF

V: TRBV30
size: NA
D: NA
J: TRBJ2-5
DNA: TGTGCCTGGGGGGCCAGAGAGACCCAGTACTTC
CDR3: CAWGARETQYF

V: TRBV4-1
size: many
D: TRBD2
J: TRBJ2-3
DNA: TGCGCCAGCAGCCAAGGACTAGCTGCAGATACGCAGTATTTT
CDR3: CASSQGLAADTQYF

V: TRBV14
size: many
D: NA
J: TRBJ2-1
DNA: TGTGCCAGCAGCCAAGGGCTCAGCTCCTACAATGAGCAGTTCTTC
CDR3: CASSQGLSSYNEQFF

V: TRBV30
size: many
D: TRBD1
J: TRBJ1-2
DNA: TGTGCCTGGGGCCGGGACAGACCCTATGGCTACACCTTC
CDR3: CAWGRDRPYGYTF

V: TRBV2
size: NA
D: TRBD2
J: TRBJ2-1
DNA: TGTGCCAGCAGTGATACAGCGGGAGTAAGTGAGCAGTTCTTC
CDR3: CASSDTAGVSEQFF

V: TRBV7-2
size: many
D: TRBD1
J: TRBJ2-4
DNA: TGTGCCAGCAGCTTCGACAGGGGGCGCGGCATTCAGTACTTC
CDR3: CASSFDRGRGIQYF

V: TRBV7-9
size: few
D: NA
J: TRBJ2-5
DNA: TGTGCCAGCAGCCCTAGAGGCCCAGAGACCCAGTACTTC
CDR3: CASSPRGPETQYF

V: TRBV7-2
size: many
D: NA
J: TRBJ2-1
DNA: TGTGCCAGCAGCTTAGCTCTTTCACGGGGGCAGTTCTTC
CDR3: CASSLALSRGQFF

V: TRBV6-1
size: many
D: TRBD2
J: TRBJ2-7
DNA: TGTGCCAGCAGTGAAGCGCGGGGGGTGGCGGAGCAGTACTTC
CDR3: CASSEARGVAEQYF

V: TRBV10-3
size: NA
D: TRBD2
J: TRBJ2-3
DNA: TGTGCCACCAGCTTTGCCGGGACTAGCGGGAGTGGCACAGATACGCAGTATTTT
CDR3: CATSFAGTSGSGTDTQYF

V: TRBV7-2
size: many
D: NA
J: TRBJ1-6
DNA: TGTGCCAGCAGCTTAGGCATATTGAATTCACCCCTCCACTTT
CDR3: CASSLGILNSPLHF

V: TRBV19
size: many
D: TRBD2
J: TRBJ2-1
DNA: TGTGCCAGTAGTACGGCTAGCGGGCCCAGCTCCTACAATGAGCAGTTCTTC
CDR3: CASSTASGPSSYNEQFF

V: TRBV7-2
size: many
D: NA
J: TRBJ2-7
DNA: TGTGCCAGCAGCCAAGACAGCCCTGGGACCTACGAGCAGTACTTC
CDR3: CASSQDSPGTYEQYF

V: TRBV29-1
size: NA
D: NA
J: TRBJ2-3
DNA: TGCAGCGTTGATCTGCTAGCGAGCGTAGCGGGCACAGATACGCAGTATTTT
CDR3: CSVDLLASVAGTDTQYF

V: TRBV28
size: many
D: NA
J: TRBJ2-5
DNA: TGTGCCAGCAGTTCCGGACTGAACCAAGAGACCCAGTACTTC
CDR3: CASSSGLNQETQYF

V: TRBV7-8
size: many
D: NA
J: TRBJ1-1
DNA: TGTGCCAGCAGCTTAGTGGCAGGGGCGAACACTGAAGCTTTCTTT
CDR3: CASSLVAGANTEAFF

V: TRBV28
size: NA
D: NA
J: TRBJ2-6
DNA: TGTGCCAGCACCCCCGTGGGTGATGGGGCCAACGTCCTGACTTTC
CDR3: CASTPVGDGANVLTF

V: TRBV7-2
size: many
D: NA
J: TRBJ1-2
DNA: TGTGCCAGCAGCCATGGACAGCTCTATGGCTACACCTTC
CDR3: CASSHGQLYGYTF

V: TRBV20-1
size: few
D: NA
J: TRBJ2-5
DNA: TGCAGTGCTAGAGTAGCAGGTTTGGAGACCCAGTACTTC
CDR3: CSARVAGLETQYF

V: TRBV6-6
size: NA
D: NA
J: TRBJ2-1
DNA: TGTGCCGGCAGACGGACCCCCGGGGATGAGCAGTTCTTC
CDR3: CAGRRTPGDEQFF

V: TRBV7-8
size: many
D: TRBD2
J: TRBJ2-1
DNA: TGTGCCAGCAGCTCCCAGCCTAGCGGGAGTAGGTATGAGCAGTTCTTC
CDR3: CASSSQPSGSRYEQFF

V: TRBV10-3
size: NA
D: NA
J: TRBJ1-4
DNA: TGTGCCATCAGTGAATCGGGCAGGGAAAATGAAAAACTGTTTTTT
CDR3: CAISESGRENEKLFF

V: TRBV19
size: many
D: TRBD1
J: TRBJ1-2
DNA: TGTGCCAGTAGTAACCTCGGGACAGGGGGCTATGGCTACACCTTC
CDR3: CASSNLGTGGYGYTF

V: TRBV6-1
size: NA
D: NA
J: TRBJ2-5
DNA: TGTGCCAGCAGTGAATTGGTCAGCCTAGGAGAGACCCAGTACTTC
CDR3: CASSELVSLGETQYF

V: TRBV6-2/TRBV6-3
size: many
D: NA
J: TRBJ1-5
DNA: TGTGCCAGCAGTTACTGGGGTGCCCAGCCCCAGCATTTT
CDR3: CASSYWGAQPQHF

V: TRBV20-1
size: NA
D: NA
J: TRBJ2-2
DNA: TGCAGTGCTAGGGATCTAGCAACTTCGAACACCGGGGAGCTGTTTTTT
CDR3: CSARDLATSNTGELFF

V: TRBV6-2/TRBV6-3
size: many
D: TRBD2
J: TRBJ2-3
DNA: TGTGCCAGCAGTTACGAGCGGGGGGCCGGAGATACGCAGTATTTT
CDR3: CASSYERGAGDTQYF

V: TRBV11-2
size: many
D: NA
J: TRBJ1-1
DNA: TGTGCCAGCAGCCGACTGAGGAGCACTGAAGCTTTCTTT
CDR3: CASSRLRSTEAFF

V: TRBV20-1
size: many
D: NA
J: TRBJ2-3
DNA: TGCAGTGCTAGACGCGGGGAAGAAAGCACAGATACGCAGTATTTT
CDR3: CSARRGEESTDTQYF

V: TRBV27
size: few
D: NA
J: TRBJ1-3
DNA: TGTGCCAGCAAGGGGGGGGTAAGCTCTGGAAACACCATATATTTT
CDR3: CASKGGVSSGNTIYF

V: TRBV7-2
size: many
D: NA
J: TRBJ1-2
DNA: TGTGCCAGCAGCCTTGCTAACTATGGCTACACCTTC
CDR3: CASSLANYGYTF

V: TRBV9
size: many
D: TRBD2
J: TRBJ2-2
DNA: TGTGCCAGCAGCGTAAGTCCAGGGGCTAGCGGGACCTACGGGGAGCTGTTTTTT
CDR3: CASSVSPGASGTYGELFF

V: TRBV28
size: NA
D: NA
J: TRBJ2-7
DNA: TGTGCCAGCAGTTTGGGGGGTCGGTGGGAGCAGTACTTC
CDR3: CASSLGGRWEQYF

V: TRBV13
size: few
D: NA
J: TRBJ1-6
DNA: TGTGCCAGCAGCCCAGTTTCGAGACAGGCACGACCCCTCCACTTT
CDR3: CASSPVSRQARPLHF

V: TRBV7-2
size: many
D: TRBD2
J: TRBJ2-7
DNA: TGTGCCAGCAGCTTAGCGGGGACTAGCTCCTACGAGCAGTACTTC
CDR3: CASSLAGTSSYEQYF

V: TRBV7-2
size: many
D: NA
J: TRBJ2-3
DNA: TGTGCCAGCAGCTCTTCAGGACTTTCCAAGAGCACAGATACGCAGTATTTT
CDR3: CASSSSGLSKSTDTQYF

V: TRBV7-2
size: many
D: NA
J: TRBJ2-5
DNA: TGTGCCAGCAGCCCGCTTCCTCTAGAGACCCAGTACTTC
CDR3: CASSPLPLETQYF

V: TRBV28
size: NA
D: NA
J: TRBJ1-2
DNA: TGTGCCAGCAGTAATCCCCGCGGCAGGGACTATGGCTACACCTTC
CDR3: CASSNPRGRDYGYTF

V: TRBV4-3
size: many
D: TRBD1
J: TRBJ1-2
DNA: TGCGCCAGCAGCCAAGAACGGCCAGGGGGATTAGCTAACTATGGCTACACCTTC
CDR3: CASSQERPGGLANYGYTF

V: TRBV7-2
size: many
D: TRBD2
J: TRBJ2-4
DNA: TGTGCCAGCAGTCGGGGGACTAGCGGGGGCCAAAACATTCAGTACTTC
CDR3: CASSRGTSGGQNIQYF

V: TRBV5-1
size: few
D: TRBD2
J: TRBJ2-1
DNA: TGCGCCAGCAGCTTTTTTAGCGGGAGGGCCGGGATCAATGAGCAGTTCTTC
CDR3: CASSFFSGRAGINEQFF

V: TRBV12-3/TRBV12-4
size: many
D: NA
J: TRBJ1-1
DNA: TGTGCCAGCAGTTTAGGTGAAGGTTCACGCACTGAAGCTTTCTTT
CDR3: CASSLGEGSRTEAFF

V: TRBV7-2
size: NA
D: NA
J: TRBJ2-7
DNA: TGTGCCAGCAGCCCTACCTTGAATTCCGGAGGATACGAGCAGTACTTC
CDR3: CASSPTLNSGGYEQYF

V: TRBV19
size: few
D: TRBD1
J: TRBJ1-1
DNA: TGTGCCAGTAGTATAGGGGGGACAGGGACAGGCGGAGCTTTCTTT
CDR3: CASSIGGTGTGGAFF

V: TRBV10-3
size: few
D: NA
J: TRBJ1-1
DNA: TGTGCCATCAGTGGGGGCGGGGCCCGGCACACTGAAGCTTTCTTT
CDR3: CAISGGGARHTEAFF

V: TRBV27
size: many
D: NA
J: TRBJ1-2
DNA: TGTGCCAGCAGAGGTTTCGGGGGAGGGAATGGCTACACCTTC
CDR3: CASRGFGGGNGYTF

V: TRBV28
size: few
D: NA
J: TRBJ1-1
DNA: TGTGCCAGCAGTTGGAGCACCCGAAACACTGAAGCTTTCTTT
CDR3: CASSWSTRNTEAFF

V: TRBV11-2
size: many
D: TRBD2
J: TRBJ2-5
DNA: TGTGCCAGCAGCTTAGATCCCAGCGGGAGGGCGGAGACCCAGTACTTC
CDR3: CASSLDPSGRAETQYF